This T cell receptor beta chain was identified during a study of vaccination effects on CD4 cells after COVID-19. The method was immunoSEQ multiplex PCR; TCRdb's version includes in-frame clones alone and lacks a portion of them. The table includes around 63,000 clones, roughly 75% detected once. CDR3 length: 13 residues. V was pared by 6 bases and J by 3 bases, with 15 bases between. The germline V gene encodes CDR1 DFQATT and CDR2 SNEGSKA (reference sequence). ViraFEST assay sequencing came after antigen-specific CD4+ T cells were expanded with viral peptide pools. Subsequent to a culture period of about ten days, CD4+ T cells were isolated. Vaccinated participants had no history of SARS-CoV-2 infection and tested negative for nucleocapsid antibodies. Notes on this clone: Its antigen is not known.

The chain carries TRBV20-1 and TRBJ2-7; D unclear. The source material was CD4+ T cells from PBMCs cultured with HCoV-OC43 spike peptides, sampled before COVID-19 vaccination. As for subset: HCoV-OC43 spike overlapping peptide pool stimulation. The receptor comes from a human donor who received a COVID-19 vaccine. Here the CDR3 reads CSASGRLNYEQYV. DNA for the CDR3: TGCAGTGCCAGTGGACGGTTGAACTACGAGCAGTACGTC.